The source of this T cell receptor (beta chain) is a study of lymphopenia after photon versus proton radiotherapy. Broader study findings: Post-nadir diversity loss with photons came from oligoclonal expansion, particularly CD8+ Temra cells. Relative stability marked proton patients; photon patients lost diversity and naive cells.

The CDR3 loop spans 14 amino acids. Germline lookup yields CDR1 MNHNS and CDR2 SASEGT. V lost 2 bases and J lost 8, with 15 bases in between. Of note for this clone: Its matching antigen is unknown.

TCRdb's table, derived via immunoSEQ multiplex PCR, lists solely in-frame clones and lacks some. This repertoire shows 150,000 to 200,000 clones, around 85% found once; its top ten account for around 4.5%. The sequence derives from a man in his fifties or sixties with gastric cancer. The source was peripheral blood, collected from a patient treated with photon-based radiotherapy. The chain uses TRBV6-1 and TRBJ1-2; D possibly corresponds to TRBD1 (5 bases). The CDR3 coding sequence is TGTGCCAGCAGTGAATCGGGCAGGGTGGAAGGCTACACCTTC. Translation: CASSESGRVEGYTF.